Sequencing of this TCR beta chain was carried out in a study of type 1 regulatory T cells. Study-wide background: This in vitro CD4 product, T-allo10, is enriched for Tr1 cells and alloantigen-specific.

CDR3 size: 19 residues. V shed 2 bases and J 2 bases; nucleotides not matched to a gene: 18. The germline V gene encodes CDR1 DFQATT and CDR2 SNEGSKA (reference sequence). The table lists this clonotype with a few counts. TCRdb used MiXCR to reprocess the reads, holding one entry per CDR3 protein. This table holds 80,000 to 100,000 distinct CDR3 sequences, roughly 31% found once. The sequence was obtained from a human donor in good health. The rearrangement links TRBV20-1 to TRBJ2-5; the match to TRBD2 covers 9 bases. The sequenced material came from CD4+ T cells, either the whole sample or a sorted fraction (not recorded which). The CDR3 loop is CSARSQPGLAGNKQETQYF. DNA of the CDR3: TGCAGTGCTAGATCCCAACCGGGGCTAGCGGGAAACAAACAAGAGACCCAGTACTTC.